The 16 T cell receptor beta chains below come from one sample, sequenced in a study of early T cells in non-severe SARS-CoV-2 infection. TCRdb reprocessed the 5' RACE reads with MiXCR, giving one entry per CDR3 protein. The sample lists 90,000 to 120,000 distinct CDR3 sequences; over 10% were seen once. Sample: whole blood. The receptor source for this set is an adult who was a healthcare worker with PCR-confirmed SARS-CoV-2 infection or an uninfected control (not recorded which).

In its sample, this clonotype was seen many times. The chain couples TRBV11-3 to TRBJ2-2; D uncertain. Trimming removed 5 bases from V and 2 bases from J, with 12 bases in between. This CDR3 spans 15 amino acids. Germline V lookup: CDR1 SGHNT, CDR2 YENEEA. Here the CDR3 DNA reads TGTGCCAGCAGCCCAACCGGGCCCAACACCGGGGAGCTGTTTTTT. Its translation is CASSPTGPNTGELFF.

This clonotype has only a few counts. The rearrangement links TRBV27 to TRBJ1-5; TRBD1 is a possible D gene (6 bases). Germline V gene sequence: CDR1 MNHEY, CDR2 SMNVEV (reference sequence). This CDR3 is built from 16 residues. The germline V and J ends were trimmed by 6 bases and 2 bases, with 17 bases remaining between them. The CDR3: CASRRGGQVGNQPQHF. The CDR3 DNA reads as TGTGCCAGCAGGCGTGGGGGGCAGGTAGGCAATCAGCCCCAGCATTTT.

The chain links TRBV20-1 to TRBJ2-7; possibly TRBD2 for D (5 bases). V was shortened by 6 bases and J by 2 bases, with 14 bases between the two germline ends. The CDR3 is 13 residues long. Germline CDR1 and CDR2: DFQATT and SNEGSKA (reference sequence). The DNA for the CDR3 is TGCAGTGCCCGGGCTGCGGGCCCCTACGAGCAGTACTTC. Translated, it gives CSARAAGPYEQYF.

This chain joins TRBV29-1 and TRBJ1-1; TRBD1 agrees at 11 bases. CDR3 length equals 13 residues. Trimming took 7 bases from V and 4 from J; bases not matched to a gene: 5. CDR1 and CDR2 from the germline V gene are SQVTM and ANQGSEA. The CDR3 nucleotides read TGCAGCGCCTTAGGACAGGGGGCCACTGAAGCTTTCTTT. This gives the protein CSALGQGATEAFF.

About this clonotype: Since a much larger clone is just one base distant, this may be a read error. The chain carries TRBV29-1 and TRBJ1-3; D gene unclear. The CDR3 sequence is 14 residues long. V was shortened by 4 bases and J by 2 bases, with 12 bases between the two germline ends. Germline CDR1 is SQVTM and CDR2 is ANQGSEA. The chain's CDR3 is CSVGNSTPGNTIYF. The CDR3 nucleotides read TGCAGCGTTGGGAACTCGACCCCTGGAAACACCATATATTTT.

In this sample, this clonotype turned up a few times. DNA of the CDR3: TGTGCCACCAGTGATTCATCCGGGACAGGGGTTGCAACTAATGAAAAACTGTTTTTT. This gives the protein CATSDSSGTGVATNEKLFF. The chain couples TRBV24-1 to TRBJ1-4; TRBD1 agrees at 10 bases. Losses at the gene ends were 2 bases for V and 0 bases for J; bases not matched to a gene: 8. The CDR3 consists of 19 residues. Germline loops: CDR1 KGHDR, CDR2 SFDVKD.

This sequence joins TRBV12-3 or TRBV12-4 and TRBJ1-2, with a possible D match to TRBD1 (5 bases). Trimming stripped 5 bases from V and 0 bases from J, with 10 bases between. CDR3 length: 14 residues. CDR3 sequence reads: CASSTLTANYGYTF. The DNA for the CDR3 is TGTGCCAGCAGTACCTTGACAGCTAACTATGGCTACACCTTC.

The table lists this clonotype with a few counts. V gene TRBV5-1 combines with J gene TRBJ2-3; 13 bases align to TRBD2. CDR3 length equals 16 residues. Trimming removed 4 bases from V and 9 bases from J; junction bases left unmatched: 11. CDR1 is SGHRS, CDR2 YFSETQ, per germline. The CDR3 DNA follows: TGCGCCAGCAGCAAGACCGGGACTAGCGGGACCCGAACGCAGTATTTT. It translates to CASSKTGTSGTRTQYF.

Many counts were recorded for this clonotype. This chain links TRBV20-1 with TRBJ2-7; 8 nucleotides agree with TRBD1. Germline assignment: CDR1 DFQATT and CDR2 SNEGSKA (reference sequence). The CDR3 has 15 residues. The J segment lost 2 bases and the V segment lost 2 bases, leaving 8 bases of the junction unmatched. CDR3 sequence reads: CSARNVTTGAYEQYF. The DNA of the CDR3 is TGCAGTGCTAGAAACGTGACGACAGGGGCCTACGAGCAGTACTTC.

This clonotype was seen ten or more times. The CDR3 DNA reads as TGTGCCAGCAGTTCCCCGGGACCCCTCTCCCGTGAGCAGTACTTC. Its translation: CASSSPGPLSREQYF. The rearrangement links TRBV12-3 or TRBV12-4 to TRBJ2-7; D is possibly TRBD1 or TRBD2 (5 bases each). The CDR3 loop spans 15 amino acids. V shed 4 bases and J shed 7 bases, with 20 bases lying between them.

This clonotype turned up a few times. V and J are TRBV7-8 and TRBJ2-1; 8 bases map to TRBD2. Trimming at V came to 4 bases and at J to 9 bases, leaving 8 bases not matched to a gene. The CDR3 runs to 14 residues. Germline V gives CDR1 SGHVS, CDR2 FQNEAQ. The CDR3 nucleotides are TGTGCCAGCAGCTCCCGGGAGCGGGAGTTTGAGCAGTTCTTC. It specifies CASSSREREFEQFF.

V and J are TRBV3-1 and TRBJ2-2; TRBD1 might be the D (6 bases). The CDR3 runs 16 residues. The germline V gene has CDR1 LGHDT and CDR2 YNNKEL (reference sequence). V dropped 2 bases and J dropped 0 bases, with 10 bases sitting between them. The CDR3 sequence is CASSQKGTTNTGELFF. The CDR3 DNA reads TGTGCCAGCAGCCAAAAAGGGACAACGAACACCGGGGAGCTGTTTTTT.

This CDR3 is CSAMGRSGYTF. As DNA, the CDR3 is TGCAGTGCCATGGGGAGATCTGGCTACACCTTC. The chain carries TRBV20-1 and TRBJ1-2, with unresolved D. Germline loops: CDR1 DFQATT, CDR2 SNEGSKA (reference sequence). V was shortened by 6 bases and J by 7 bases, with 12 bases between the two germline ends. The CDR3 contains 11 residues.

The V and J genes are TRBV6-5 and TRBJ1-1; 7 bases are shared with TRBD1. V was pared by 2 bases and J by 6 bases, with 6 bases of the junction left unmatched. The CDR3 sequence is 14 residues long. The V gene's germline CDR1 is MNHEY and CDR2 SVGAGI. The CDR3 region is CASSYTGVSAEAFF. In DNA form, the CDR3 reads TGTGCCAGCAGTTACACAGGGGTCAGCGCTGAAGCTTTCTTT.

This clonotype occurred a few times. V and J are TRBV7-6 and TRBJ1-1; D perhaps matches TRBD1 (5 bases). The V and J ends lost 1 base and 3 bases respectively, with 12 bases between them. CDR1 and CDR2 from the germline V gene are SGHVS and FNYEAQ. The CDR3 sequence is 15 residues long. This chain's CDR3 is CASSLGQGLDTEAFF. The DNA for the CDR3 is TGTGCCAGCAGCTTAGGTCAGGGCTTGGACACTGAAGCTTTCTTT.

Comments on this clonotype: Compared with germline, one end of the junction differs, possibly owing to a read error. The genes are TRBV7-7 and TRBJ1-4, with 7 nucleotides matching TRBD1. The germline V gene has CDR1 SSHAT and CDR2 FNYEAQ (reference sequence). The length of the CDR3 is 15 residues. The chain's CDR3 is CASSLAPGGNEKLFF. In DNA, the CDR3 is TGTGCTAGCAGCTTAGCCCCAGGGGGGAATGAAAAACTGTTTTTT.